Below, one T cell receptor (beta chain) is given with its context. Its antigen remains unknown. The sample originates from a study of a mutant IDH1 vaccine in newly diagnosed glioma. Overall study: The treated group averaged about 41 years old and was roughly 60% male, roughly 38% female. Patients were pretreated with radiotherapy, temozolomide, or both, mostly both.

The CDR3 has 15 residues. Germline lookup yields CDR1 LGHNA and CDR2 YSLEER. Trimming took 2 bases from V and 8 from J, leaving 16 bases between them. The table came from immunoSEQ multiplex PCR; TCRdb's copy has only in-frame clones and leaves some out. The sample consists of about 60,000 clones, roughly nine tenths of them appearing once. Time point here: week 35, safety follow-up. It was 300 ug of mutant IDH1 20-mer peptide that made up each vaccine dose, given with topical imiquimod. Each donor presented with a new WHO grade 3 or 4 astrocytoma that tested IDH1-mutant and showed ATRX loss. The source material was PBMCs, sampled from a glioma patient whose treatment included an IDH1 peptide vaccine. The TCR sequence derives from a man aged 35 to 55 with glioma. The chain joins TRBV4-3 to TRBJ2-1; no clear D. The CDR3 coding sequence is TGCGCCAGCAGCCAACTAAGGGCCCTGTCCGATGAGCAGTTCTTC. Translating it yields CASSQLRALSDEQFF.